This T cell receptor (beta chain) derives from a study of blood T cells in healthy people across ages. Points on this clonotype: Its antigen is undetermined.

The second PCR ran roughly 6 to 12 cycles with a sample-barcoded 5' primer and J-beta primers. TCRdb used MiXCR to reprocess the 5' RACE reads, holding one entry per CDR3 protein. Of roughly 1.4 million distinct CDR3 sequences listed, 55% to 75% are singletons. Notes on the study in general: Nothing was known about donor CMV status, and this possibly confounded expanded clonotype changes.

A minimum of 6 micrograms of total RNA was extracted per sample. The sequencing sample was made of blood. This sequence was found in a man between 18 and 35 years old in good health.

The CDR3 protein is CASSQISSEGLGSYEQYF. CDR3 sequence (DNA): TGCGCCAGCAGCCAAATATCCTCAGAGGGACTCGGAAGCTACGAGCAGTACTTC. The chain employs TRBV4-1 and TRBJ2-7, with D possibly TRBD2 on 6 matching bases. Germline V gene sequence: CDR1 MGHRA, CDR2 YSYEKL. This CDR3 has 18 amino acids. Deletions cut 2 bases from V and 3 bases from J, with 23 bases between.